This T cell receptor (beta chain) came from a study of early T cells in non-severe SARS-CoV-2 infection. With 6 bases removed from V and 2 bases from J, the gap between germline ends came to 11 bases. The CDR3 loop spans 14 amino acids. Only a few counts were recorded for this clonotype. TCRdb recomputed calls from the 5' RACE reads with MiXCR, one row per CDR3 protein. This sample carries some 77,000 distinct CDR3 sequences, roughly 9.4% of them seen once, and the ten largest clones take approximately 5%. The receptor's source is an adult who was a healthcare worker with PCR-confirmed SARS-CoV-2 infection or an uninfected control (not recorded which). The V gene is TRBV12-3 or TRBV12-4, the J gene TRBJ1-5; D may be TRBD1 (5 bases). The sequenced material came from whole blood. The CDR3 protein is CASRERGRNQPQHF. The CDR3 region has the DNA TGTGCCAGCAGAGAAAGGGGACGCAATCAGCCCCAGCATTTT.